The present TCR beta chain was sequenced within a study of blood T cell repertoires in COVID-19. Study overall: Sites across the United States, Italy and Spain contributed samples from acute and convalescent COVID-19.

Methods used by the authors: Scientists estimated how many nucleated cells there were by amplifying reference gene primers. Assay used: immunoSEQ multiplex PCR; TCRdb lists only in-frame clones, some missing. Clonal size and the V and J genes are those of that table, whereas D and trimming came from the DNA. The sample comprises 70,000 to 75,000 clones, roughly nine tenths of which are singletons, and roughly a tenth rests with the top ten. This clone was picked up one time. Source material: peripheral blood. The receptor was derived from a human donor in a cohort sampled during active COVID-19.

The CDR3 bases are TGTGCCAGCAGTTCCGATCAGCCCCAGCATTTT. Protein sequence: CASSSDQPQHF. This rearrangement joins TRBV27 to TRBJ1-5; unclear D gene. The V and J ends lost 4 bases and 5 bases respectively, with 3 bases between them. Germline V gene data show CDR1 as MNHEY and CDR2 as SMNVEV (reference sequence). The CDR3 runs to 11 residues.